This T cell receptor beta chain was observed in a study of response to subunit inactivated influenza vaccine. Study results and limitations: The study's authors posited that every seasonal influenza vaccination enlists few new T cells.

TCRdb re-called the RT-PCR reads with MiXCR, one entry per CDR3 protein. The sample has approximately 480,000 distinct CDR3 sequences; about 10% are singletons. This clonotype was observed a few times. The antigen remains undetermined. Material: PBMCs from blood, obtained roughly 48 days after vaccination. This TCR was sampled from a man aged 45 to 65 who received an inactivated influenza vaccine.

CDR3 amino acids: CASSLEAVAYEQYF. CDR3 DNA: TGTGCCAGCAGCTTAGAAGCTGTTGCCTACGAGCAGTACTTC. This chain connects TRBV11-1 to TRBJ2-7; no definite D call. The CDR3 consists of 14 residues. Germline CDR1 reads SGHAT; CDR2 reads FQDESV (reference sequence). V lost 1 base, J lost 2 bases, and 9 bases lay in between.